The sequence of this T cell receptor beta chain was determined in a study of Ad26.COV2.S vaccination and SARS-CoV-2 variants. Produced via immunoSEQ multiplex PCR; TCRdb's table is partial and in-frame only. The sample lists approximately 420,000 clones; around 89% were seen once. The treatment is: around 19 received Ad26.COV2.S at low or high dose, single or two shots; five or six received placebo; per-sample allocation not given. Each sample was drawn 63 days after the first injection (of vaccine or placebo). Sample: peripheral blood, taken in a trial of Ad26.COV2.S vaccine versus placebo. This TCR came from a person aged 18 to 65 who received the Ad26.COV2.S COVID-19 vaccine or a placebo.

The CDR3 DNA reads TGCGCCAGCAGCTTTGAAGGGACACGAACAGATACGCAGTATTTT. Its translation is CASSFEGTRTDTQYF. The genes are TRBV5-1 and TRBJ2-3, with a weak D call TRBD1 (6 bases). The germline V and J ends were trimmed by 2 bases and 3 bases, with 13 bases remaining between them. Germline V gives CDR1 SGHRS, CDR2 YFSETQ. The length of the CDR3 is 15 residues.